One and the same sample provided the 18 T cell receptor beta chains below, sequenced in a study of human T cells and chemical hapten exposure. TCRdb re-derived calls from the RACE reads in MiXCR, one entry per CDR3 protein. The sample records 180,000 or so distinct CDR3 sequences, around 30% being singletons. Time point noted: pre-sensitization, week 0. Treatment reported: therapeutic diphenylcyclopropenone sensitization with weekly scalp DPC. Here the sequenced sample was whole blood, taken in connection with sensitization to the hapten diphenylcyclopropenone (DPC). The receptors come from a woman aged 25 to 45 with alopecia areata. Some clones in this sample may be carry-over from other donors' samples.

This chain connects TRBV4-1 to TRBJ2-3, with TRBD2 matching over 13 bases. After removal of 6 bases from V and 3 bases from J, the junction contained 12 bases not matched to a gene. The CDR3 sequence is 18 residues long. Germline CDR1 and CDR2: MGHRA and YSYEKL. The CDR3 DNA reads TGCGCCAGCAGTTCTGAGGGAGGACTAGCGGGAGTAACAGATACGCAGTATTTT. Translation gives CASSSEGGLAGVTDTQYF.

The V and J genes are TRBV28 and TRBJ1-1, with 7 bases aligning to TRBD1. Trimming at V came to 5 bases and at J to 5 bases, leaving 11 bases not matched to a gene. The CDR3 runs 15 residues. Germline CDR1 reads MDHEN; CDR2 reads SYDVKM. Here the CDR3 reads CASSPRTGGGTEAFF. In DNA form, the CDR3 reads TGTGCCAGCAGTCCGAGGACAGGAGGAGGGACTGAAGCTTTCTTT.

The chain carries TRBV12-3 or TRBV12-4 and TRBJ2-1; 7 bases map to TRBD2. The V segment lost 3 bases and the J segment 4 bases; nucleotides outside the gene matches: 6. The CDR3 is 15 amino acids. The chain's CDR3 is CASSFSGAIYNEQFF. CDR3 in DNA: TGTGCCAGCAGTTTCAGCGGGGCTATTTACAATGAGCAGTTCTTC.

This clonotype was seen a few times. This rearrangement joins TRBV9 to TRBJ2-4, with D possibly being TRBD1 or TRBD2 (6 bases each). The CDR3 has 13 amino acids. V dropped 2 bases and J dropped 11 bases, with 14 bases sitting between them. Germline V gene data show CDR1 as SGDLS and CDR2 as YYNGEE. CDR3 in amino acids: CASSVGPGAVQYF. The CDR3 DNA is TGTGCCAGCAGCGTGGGACCGGGGGCGGTTCAGTACTTC.

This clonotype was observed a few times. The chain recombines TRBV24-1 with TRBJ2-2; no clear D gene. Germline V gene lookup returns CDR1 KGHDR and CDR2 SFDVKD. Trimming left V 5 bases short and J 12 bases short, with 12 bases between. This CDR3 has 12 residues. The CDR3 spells CATSGTTHQLFF. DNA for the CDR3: TGTGCCACCAGTGGGACCACCCATCAGCTGTTTTTT.

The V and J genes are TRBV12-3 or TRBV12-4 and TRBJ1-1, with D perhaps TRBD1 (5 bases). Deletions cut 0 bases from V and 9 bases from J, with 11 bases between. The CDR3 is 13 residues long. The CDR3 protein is CASSLAAGLKAFF. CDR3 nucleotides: TGTGCCAGCAGTTTAGCGGCAGGGTTAAAAGCTTTCTTT.

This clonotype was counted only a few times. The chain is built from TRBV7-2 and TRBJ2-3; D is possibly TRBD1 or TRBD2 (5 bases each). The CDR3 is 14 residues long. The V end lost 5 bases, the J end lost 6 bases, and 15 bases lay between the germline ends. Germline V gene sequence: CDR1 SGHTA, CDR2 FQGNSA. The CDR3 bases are TGTGCCAGCAGCCCCGGGACCCCAGGGGATACGCAGTATTTT. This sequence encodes CASSPGTPGDTQYF. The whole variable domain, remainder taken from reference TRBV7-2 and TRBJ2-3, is GAGVSQSPSNKVTEKGKDVELRCDPISGHTALYWYRQSLGQGLEFLIYFQGNSAPDKSGLPSDRFSAERTGGSVSTLTIQRTQQEDSAVYLCASSPGTPGDTQYFGPGTRLTVL.

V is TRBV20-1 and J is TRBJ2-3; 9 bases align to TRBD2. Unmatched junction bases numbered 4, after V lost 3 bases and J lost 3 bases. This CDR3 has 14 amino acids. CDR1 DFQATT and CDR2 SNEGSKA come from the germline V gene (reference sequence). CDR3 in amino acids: CSARLAGVTDTQYF. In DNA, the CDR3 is TGCAGTGCTAGGTTAGCGGGGGTTACAGATACGCAGTATTTT.

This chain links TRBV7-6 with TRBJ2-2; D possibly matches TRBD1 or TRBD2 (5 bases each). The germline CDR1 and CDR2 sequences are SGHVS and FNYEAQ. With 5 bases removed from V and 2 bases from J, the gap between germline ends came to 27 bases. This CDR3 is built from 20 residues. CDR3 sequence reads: CASSTHRGLGAEYNTGELFF. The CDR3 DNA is TGTGCCAGCAGCACCCATAGGGGCCTGGGAGCGGAATACAACACCGGGGAGCTGTTTTTT.

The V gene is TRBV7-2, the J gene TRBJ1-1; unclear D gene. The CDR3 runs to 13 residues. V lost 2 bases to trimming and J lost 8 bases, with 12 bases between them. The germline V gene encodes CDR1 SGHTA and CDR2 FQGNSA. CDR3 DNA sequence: TGTGCCAGCAGCTTACAGTACGAGACGGAAGCTTTCTTT. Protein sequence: CASSLQYETEAFF.

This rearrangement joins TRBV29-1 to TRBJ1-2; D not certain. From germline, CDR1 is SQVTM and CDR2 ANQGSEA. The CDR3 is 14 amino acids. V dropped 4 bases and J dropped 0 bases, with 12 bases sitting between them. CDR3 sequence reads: CSVVSGLTNYGYTF. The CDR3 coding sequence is TGCAGCGTTGTTTCGGGTCTAACTAACTATGGCTACACCTTC.

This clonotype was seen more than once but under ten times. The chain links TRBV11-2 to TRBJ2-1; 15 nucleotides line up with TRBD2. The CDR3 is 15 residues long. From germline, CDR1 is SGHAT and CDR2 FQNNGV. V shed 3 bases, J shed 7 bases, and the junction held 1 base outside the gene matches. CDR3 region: CASSFGTSGRNEQFF. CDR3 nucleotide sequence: TGTGCCAGCAGCTTCGGGACTAGCGGGAGGAATGAGCAGTTCTTC.

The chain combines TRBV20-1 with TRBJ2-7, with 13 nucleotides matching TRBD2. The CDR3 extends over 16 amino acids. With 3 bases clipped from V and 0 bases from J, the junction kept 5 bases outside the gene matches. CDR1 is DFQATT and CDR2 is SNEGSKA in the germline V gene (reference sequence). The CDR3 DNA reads TGCAGTGCTAGGAGACTAGCGGGAGGTACCTCCTACGAGCAGTACTTC. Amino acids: CSARRLAGGTSYEQYF.

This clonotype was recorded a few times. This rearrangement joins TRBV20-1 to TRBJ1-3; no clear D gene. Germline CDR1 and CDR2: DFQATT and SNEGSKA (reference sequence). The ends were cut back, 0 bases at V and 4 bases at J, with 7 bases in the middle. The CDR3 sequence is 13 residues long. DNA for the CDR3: TGCAGTGCTAGAGATCCCGACGGAAACACCATATATTTT. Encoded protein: CSARDPDGNTIYF.

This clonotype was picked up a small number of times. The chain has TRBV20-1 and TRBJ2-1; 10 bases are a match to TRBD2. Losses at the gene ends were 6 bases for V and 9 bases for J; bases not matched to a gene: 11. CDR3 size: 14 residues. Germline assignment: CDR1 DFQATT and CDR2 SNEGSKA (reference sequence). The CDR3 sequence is CSAIESGRAFEQFF. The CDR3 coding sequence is TGCAGTGCGATTGAAAGCGGGAGGGCCTTTGAGCAGTTCTTC.

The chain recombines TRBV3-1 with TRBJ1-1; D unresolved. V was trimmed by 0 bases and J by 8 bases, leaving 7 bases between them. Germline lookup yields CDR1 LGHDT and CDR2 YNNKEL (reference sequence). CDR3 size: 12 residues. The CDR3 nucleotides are TGTGCCAGCAGCCAAGATCAAAGGGAAGCTTTCTTT. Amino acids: CASSQDQREAFF.

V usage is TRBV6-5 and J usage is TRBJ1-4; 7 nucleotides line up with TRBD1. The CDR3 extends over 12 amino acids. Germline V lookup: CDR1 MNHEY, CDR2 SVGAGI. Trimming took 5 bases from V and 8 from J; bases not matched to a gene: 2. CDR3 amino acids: CASSGQEEKLFF. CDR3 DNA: TGTGCCAGCAGTGGACAGGAGGAAAAACTGTTTTTT.

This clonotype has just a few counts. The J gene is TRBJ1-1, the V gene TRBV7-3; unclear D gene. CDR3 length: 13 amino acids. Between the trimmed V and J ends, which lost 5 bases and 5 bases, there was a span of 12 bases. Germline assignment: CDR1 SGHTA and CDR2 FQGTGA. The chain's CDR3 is CASSLTMETEAFF. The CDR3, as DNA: TGTGCCAGCAGCCTCACGATGGAGACTGAAGCTTTCTTT.